The source of this T cell receptor (beta chain) is a study of T cell repertoires in cytomegalovirus infection. Study context: Used in the study were CMV epitopes, some recently identified and HLA-C-restricted, others well-studied and HLA-B-restricted.

On this clonotype itself: Its antigen is still unknown.

MiXCR, applied by TCRdb to the reads, yields one record per CDR3 protein. The sample carries about 34,000 distinct CDR3 sequences, 40% to 65% recorded once. The V gene lost 5 bases and the J gene lost 6 bases, with 19 bases spanning the gap. The length of the CDR3 is 15 residues. Germline V gene sequence: CDR1 MNHEY, CDR2 SMNVEV (reference sequence). Study findings and constraints: Across the ex vivo response, the dominant clonotypes were HLA-C-restricted CMV-specific TCR beta clonotypes.

Source: CD8+ T cells from cultured PBMCs, taken from culture after CMV antigen stimulation. The sequence was collected from a human donor in good health (CMV status not recorded). Some clones in this sample may be carry-over from other donors' samples. The genes are TRBV27 and TRBJ1-1, with D unclear. CDR3 loop: CASSINRAHGSEAFF. The CDR3 DNA is TGTGCCAGCAGTATTAATCGGGCTCATGGGTCTGAAGCTTTCTTT.